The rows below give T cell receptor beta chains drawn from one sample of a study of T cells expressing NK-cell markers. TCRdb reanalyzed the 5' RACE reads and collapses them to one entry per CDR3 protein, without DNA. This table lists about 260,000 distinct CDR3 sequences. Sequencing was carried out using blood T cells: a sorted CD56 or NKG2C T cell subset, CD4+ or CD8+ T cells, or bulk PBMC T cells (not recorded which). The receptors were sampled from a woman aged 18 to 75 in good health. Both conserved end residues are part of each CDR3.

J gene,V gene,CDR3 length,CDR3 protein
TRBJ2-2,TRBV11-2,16,CASSLGINLGTGELFF
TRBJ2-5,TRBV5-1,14,CASSRWAGEETQYF
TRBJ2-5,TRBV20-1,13,CSANDGPQETQYF
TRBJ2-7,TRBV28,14,CASRTSGTYYEQYF
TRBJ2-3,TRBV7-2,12,CASSRSGVAQYF
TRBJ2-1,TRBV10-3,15,CAIKGTGQEYNEQFF
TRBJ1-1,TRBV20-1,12,CSATTVSTEAFF
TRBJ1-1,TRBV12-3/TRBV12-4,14,CASSFRGSSTEAFF
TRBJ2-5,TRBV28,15,CASSSPTSGSETQYF
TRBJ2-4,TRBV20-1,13,CSAPTIAKNIQYF
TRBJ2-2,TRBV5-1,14,CASLPGLARGELFF
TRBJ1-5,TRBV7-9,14,CASSREGGNQPQHF
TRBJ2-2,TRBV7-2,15,CASRRSSGSTGELFF
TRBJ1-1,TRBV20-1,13,CSARGGLYTEAFF
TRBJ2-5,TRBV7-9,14,CASSEQTKGETQYF
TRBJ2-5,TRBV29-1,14,CSVDGQGRPETQYF
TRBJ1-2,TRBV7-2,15,CASSFARTDYYGYTF
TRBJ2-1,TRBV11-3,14,CASSFGTKYNEQFF
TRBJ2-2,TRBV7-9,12,CASSLAPGELFF
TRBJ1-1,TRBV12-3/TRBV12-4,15,CASSLARIENTEAFF
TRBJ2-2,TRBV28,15,CASSLWGADTGELFF
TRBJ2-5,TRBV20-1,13,CSARPTEAFTQYF
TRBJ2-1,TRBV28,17,CASSLRGLREGLNEQFF
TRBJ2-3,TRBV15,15,CATTSRGLSTDTQYF
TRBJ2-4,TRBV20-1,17,CSARPYISGRGKNIQYF
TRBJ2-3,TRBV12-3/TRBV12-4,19,CASRRTGAGGQGSTDTQYF
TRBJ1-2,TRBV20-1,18,CSARSGGTGGRANYGYTF
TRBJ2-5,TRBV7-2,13,CASSPTGSGTQYF
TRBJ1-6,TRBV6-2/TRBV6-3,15,CASSANPGLTSPLHF
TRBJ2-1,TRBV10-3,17,CAISEDLNLAGGDEQFF
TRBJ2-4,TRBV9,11,CASSAAGVQYF
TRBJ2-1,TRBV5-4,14,CASSDRRSDNEQFF
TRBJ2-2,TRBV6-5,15,CASSYGARNTGELFF
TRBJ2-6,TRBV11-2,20,CASSSIRKRGRGAGANVLTF
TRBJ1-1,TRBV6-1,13,CASKGAGGREAFF
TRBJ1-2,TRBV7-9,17,CASSYTPGGGPGIGYTF
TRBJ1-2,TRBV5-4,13,CASSFGDRDGYTF
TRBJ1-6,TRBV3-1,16,CASSPGTGNYNSPLHF
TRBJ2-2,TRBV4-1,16,CASSHEGTTNTGELFF
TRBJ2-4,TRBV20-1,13,CSAEVKPKNIQYF
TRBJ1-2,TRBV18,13,CASSPARNYGYTF
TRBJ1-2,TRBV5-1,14,CASSLGETGDGYTF